These 11 T cell receptor beta chains share one sample of origin, sequenced in a study of T cell changes during pregnancy in multiple sclerosis (dated by TCRdb to the late 2010s). The library was prepared using the immunoSEQ multiplex PCR assay. TCRdb obtained this table from immuneACCESS and retained in-frame rearrangements with V and J assigned. These tables miss some clones; where compared with another copy, unresolved V genes account for less than half of the shortfall, and the remainder is unexplained. This sample holds over 20,000 clones; about 90% were observed only once. The biggest ten clones account for 0.55% to 0.7% of the sample. The sequenced sample was CD4+ T cells from peripheral blood mononuclear cells, obtained in the third trimester of pregnancy. These receptors were obtained from a female donor in good health, enrolled as a control in a pregnancy study.

This chain uses TRBV7-3 with TRBJ2-3; D perhaps matches TRBD1 (6 bases). The CDR3 contains 14 residues. Per the germline V gene, CDR1 is SGHTA and CDR2 is FQGTGA. Trimming took off 5 bases at V and 1 base at J, with 10 bases between the two ends. CDR3 residues: CASSKQGGTDTQYF. The CDR3, as DNA: TGTGCCAGCAGCAAACAGGGAGGCACAGATACGCAGTATTTT. Based on the CDR3 plus reference TRBV7-3 and TRBJ2-3, the full variable domain is GAGVSQTPSNKVTEKGKYVELRCDPISGHTALYWYRQSLGQGPEFLIYFQGTGAADDSGLPNDRFFAVRPEGSVSTLKIQRTERGDSAVYLCASSKQGGTDTQYFGPGTRLTVL.

This chain uses TRBV5-1 with TRBJ1-2; TRBD1 matches at 7 bases. CDR1 is SGHRS, CDR2 YFSETQ, per germline. The CDR3 has 14 residues. V dropped 4 bases and J dropped 5; count of bases not matched to a gene: 8. The CDR3 region is CASSPTGSGYGYTF. In nucleotides, the CDR3 is TGCGCCAGCAGCCCGACAGGGTCAGGATATGGCTACACCTTC.

The chain is built from TRBV19 and TRBJ2-3; D possibly corresponds to TRBD2 (6 bases). This CDR3 is built from 18 residues. V was pared by 4 bases and J by 3 bases, with 23 bases between. Per germline, CDR1 LNHDA and CDR2 SQIVND (reference sequence). CDR3 sequence reads: CASSTTSTSPIGTDTQYF. CDR3 nucleotides: TGTGCCAGTAGTACCACTAGCACGTCACCCATCGGGACAGATACGCAGTATTTT.

The chain joins TRBV19 to TRBJ1-2; D is perhaps TRBD1 (5 bases). The germline CDR1 and CDR2 sequences are LNHDA and SQIVND (reference sequence). There are 13 residues in the CDR3. Between the trimmed V and J ends, which lost 8 bases and 4 bases, there was a span of 14 bases. CDR3 nucleotides: TGTGCCAGTGTCGACAGTCTCGGCTATGGCTACACCTTC. Translating gives CASVDSLGYGYTF.

V is TRBV27 and J is TRBJ2-1; D possibly corresponds to TRBD2 (6 bases). The germline CDR1 and CDR2 sequences are MNHEY and SMNVEV (reference sequence). Deletions cut 7 bases from V and 6 bases from J, with 19 bases between. This CDR3 has 15 amino acids. CDR3 residues: CASIQHAGYSNEQFF. The DNA for the CDR3 is TGTGCCAGCATCCAACACGCGGGGTATAGCAATGAGCAGTTCTTC.

The chain recombines TRBV7-3 with TRBJ1-5, with D maybe TRBD1 (6 bases). The germline CDR1 and CDR2 sequences are SGHTA and FQGTGA. This CDR3 has 16 residues. Trimming removed 5 bases from V and 6 bases from J, with 20 bases in between. CDR3 nucleotides: TGTGCCAGCAGCGTTAACCGCGGGGGCTCGCCTCAGCCCCAGCATTTT. It translates to CASSVNRGGSPQPQHF.

The chain joins TRBV5-6 to TRBJ2-7; D uncertain. With 0 bases removed from V and 0 bases from J, the gap between germline ends came to 10 bases. This CDR3 is 15 amino acids long. The germline gives CDR1 SGHDT, CDR2 YYEEEE. The CDR3 sequence is CASSLAQVSSYEQYF. The CDR3 DNA sequence: TGTGCCAGCAGCTTGGCTCAGGTTAGCTCCTACGAGCAGTACTTC. Variable domain in full (rest from reference TRBV5-6 and TRBJ2-7): DAGVTQSPTHLIKTRGQQVTLRCSPKSGHDTVSWYQQALGQGPQFIFQYYEEEERQRGNFPDRFSGHQFPNYSSELNVNALLLGDSALYLCASSLAQVSSYEQYFGPGTRLTVT.

This chain links TRBV30 with TRBJ2-2; 14 positions match TRBD2. V was pared by 5 bases and J by 8 bases, with 4 bases of the junction left unmatched. CDR3 length equals 14 residues. Germline V gives CDR1 GTSNPN, CDR2 SVGIG (reference sequence). Here the CDR3 DNA reads TGTGCCTGGGACTGGACTAGCGGGAGGGGGGAGCTGTTTTTT. This codes for CAWDWTSGRGELFF.

V gene TRBV7-9 combines with J gene TRBJ1-5; tentatively, D is TRBD1 (6 bases). This CDR3 region has 16 residues. Trimming took off 5 bases at V and 4 bases at J, with 18 bases between the two ends. CDR1 and CDR2 (germline): SEHNR, FQNEAQ (reference sequence). CDR3 loop: CASSLTGVRGNQPQHF. For the CDR3, the DNA is TGTGCCAGCAGCCTTACGGGTGTCAGGGGAAATCAGCCCCAGCATTTT. Full variable domain (remainder filled in from reference TRBV7-9 and TRBJ1-5): DTGVSQNPRHKITKRGQNVTFRCDPISEHNRLYWYRQTLGQGPEFLTYFQNEAQLEKSRLLSDRFSAERPKGSFSTLEIQRTEQGDSAMYLCASSLTGVRGNQPQHFGDGTRLSIL.

The sample holds one count of this clone. The V gene is TRBV5-4, the J gene TRBJ1-3; 8 positions match TRBD1. V trimming: 4 bases; J trimming: 2 bases; junction bases outside the gene matches: 5. CDR1 and CDR2 from the germline V gene are SGHNT and YYREEE (reference sequence). There are 15 residues in the CDR3. In nucleotides, the CDR3 is TGTGCCAGCAGCAACACGGGACAGGCTGGAAACACCATATATTTT. Translating gives CASSNTGQAGNTIYF.

V gene TRBV11-3 combines with J gene TRBJ1-3; no clear D gene. The CDR3 is made up of 13 amino acids. Trimming cost V 4 bases and J 0 bases, with 4 bases left between them. Per the germline V gene, CDR1 is SGHNT and CDR2 is YENEEA. Written as DNA, the CDR3 is TGTGCCAGCAGCTCCGTCTCTGGAAACACCATATATTTT. It translates to CASSSVSGNTIYF.